The next 10 T cell receptor beta chains were all read from a single sample in a study of vaccination and CD4 T cells after COVID-19. The antigens for these receptors are not known. The treatment is: roughly 10-day PBMC culture with coronavirus spike peptide pools or control peptides (ViraFEST assay). Scientists ran DNA taken from cultured CD4+ T cells through the Oncomine TCR Beta short-read assay for sequencing. MiXCR was run by TCRdb on the PCR reads, yielding one entry per CDR3 protein. The table shows about 12,000 distinct CDR3 sequences, with 50% occurring only once. The specimen was CD4+ T cells from blood, cultured in vitro. These receptors originate from a human donor who had recovered from COVID-19.

CDR3 DNA: TGTGCCAGCACGGACCGGGACAGGGGAACAGATACGCAGTATTTT. Translation: CASTDRDRGTDTQYF. The chain recombines TRBV6-1 with TRBJ2-3; 10 bases match TRBD1. The V and J ends lost 7 bases and 3 bases, in that order; junction bases with no gene match: 7. The CDR3 runs 15 residues. Germline V gene lookup returns CDR1 MNHNS and CDR2 SASEGT.

This clonotype was found a few times. The chain links TRBV28 to TRBJ1-5; no clear D gene. Trimming cost V 3 bases and J 7 bases, with 16 bases left between them. Per the germline V gene, CDR1 is MDHEN and CDR2 is SYDVKM. The CDR3 is made up of 15 amino acids. In DNA form, the CDR3 reads TGTGCCAGCAGTTTTCCGGGGAAGGGTGGCCAGCCCCAGCATTTT. This gives the protein CASSFPGKGGQPQHF.

CDR3 region: CATSDHGTSDSYNEQFF. In DNA, the CDR3 is TGTGCCACCAGTGATCACGGGACTAGCGACTCCTACAATGAGCAGTTCTTC. The gene calls are TRBV24-1 and TRBJ2-1, with TRBD2 matching over 10 bases. Trimming cost V 3 bases and J 0 bases; bases outside gene matches: 4. The CDR3 has 17 amino acids. CDR1 and CDR2 from the germline V gene are KGHDR and SFDVKD.

The chain combines TRBV6-1 with TRBJ2-7; possible D gene TRBD2, 5 bases. V lost 4 bases and J lost 0, with 13 bases in between. This CDR3 comprises 15 residues. Per germline, CDR1 MNHNS and CDR2 SASEGT. As DNA, the CDR3 is TGTGCCAGCAGTGGACGATTAGGGAGCTCCTACGAGCAGTACTTC. Translating gives CASSGRLGSSYEQYF.

This clonotype was detected only a few times. The rearrangement joins TRBV20-1 to TRBJ2-3; D remains ambiguous. V gave up 1 base and J gave up 5 bases, with 10 bases separating them. The CDR3 consists of 13 residues. Germline V gene lookup returns CDR1 DFQATT and CDR2 SNEGSKA (reference sequence). CDR3 region: CSARGGYVDTQYF. The CDR3 bases are TGCAGTGCTAGAGGGGGTTATGTAGATACGCAGTATTTT.

The chain links TRBV10-3 to TRBJ2-5; D not certain. V shed 5 bases and J shed 1 base, with 11 bases lying between them. CDR1 and CDR2 (germline): ENHRY, SYGVKD. The CDR3 contains 14 residues. CDR3 DNA: TGTGCCATCAGTTCTGACATTCTCCAAGAGACCCAGTACTTC. This encodes CAISSDILQETQYF.

The CDR3 region is CASSPGDRRRDIQYF. The CDR3 nucleotides read TGCGCCAGCAGCCCCGGTGACAGACGTCGAGACATTCAGTACTTC. The rearrangement joins TRBV5-1 to TRBJ2-4; D is possibly TRBD1 (5 bases). Looked up from germline, CDR1 is SGHRS and CDR2 is YFSETQ. The CDR3 length is 15 residues. The germline V and J ends were trimmed by 4 bases and 8 bases, with 19 bases remaining between them.

This chain connects TRBV19 to TRBJ2-1; D is possibly TRBD2 (5 bases). Between the trimmed V and J ends, which lost 3 bases and 6 bases, there was a span of 12 bases. The CDR3 runs to 14 residues. CDR1 LNHDA and CDR2 SQIVND come from the germline V gene (reference sequence). The CDR3 loop is CASSMGLEGNEQFF. The CDR3 nucleotides are TGTGCCAGTAGTATGGGTCTAGAGGGCAATGAGCAGTTCTTC.

The V call is TRBV7-9, the J call TRBJ1-1; possible D gene TRBD1, 5 bases. CDR1 SEHNR and CDR2 FQNEAQ come from the germline V gene (reference sequence). Deletions cut 5 bases from V and 2 bases from J, with 12 bases between. The CDR3 totals 14 residues. The CDR3 DNA sequence: TGTGCCAGCAGCCAATTGACAGTAAACACTGAAGCTTTCTTT. It encodes CASSQLTVNTEAFF.

The chain combines TRBV7-9 with TRBJ2-7; D gene unclear. The CDR3 runs 13 residues. Germline lookup yields CDR1 SEHNR and CDR2 FQNEAQ (reference sequence). V dropped 1 base and J dropped 7 bases, with 11 bases sitting between them. CDR3 loop: CASSLGSLGEQYF. The CDR3 DNA sequence: TGTGCCAGCAGCTTAGGGAGCCTGGGGGAGCAGTACTTC.